Each of the 11 T cell receptor beta chains below was sequenced from the same sample in a study of CD4 T cells in relation to SARS-CoV-2 and coronaviruses. CD4+ T cells from unexposed donors were obtained before the COVID-19 pandemic (2011-2018). Isolation of CD4+ T cells took place after roughly nine days in culture. Their target antigens are unknown. Using immunoSEQ multiplex PCR, the repertoire was profiled, and TCRdb retains in-frame clones only, with some absent. The data show some 21,000 clones, roughly 79% seen once. The sequenced material came from CD4+ T cells from PBMCs, cultured in vitro. All receptors derive from a human donor in good health.

The chain uses TRBV7-9 and TRBJ2-7; TRBD1 aligns across 11 bases. The germline V gene has CDR1 SEHNR and CDR2 FQNEAQ (reference sequence). This CDR3 contains 17 residues. V was clipped by 0 bases and J by 6 bases; unmatched bases: 10. DNA for the CDR3: TGTGCCAGCAGCTTAGCTGAACTCGGGACAGGGGGAAGCGAGCAGTACTTC. Translated, it gives CASSLAELGTGGSEQYF.

This clone was seen a handful of times. The V gene is TRBV18, the J gene TRBJ1-1; D is unclear. CDR1 is KGHSH, CDR2 LQKENI, per germline. The CDR3 loop spans 16 amino acids. V dropped 6 bases and J dropped 5 bases, with 22 bases sitting between them. CDR3 loop: CASSPATPGLATEAFF. DNA of the CDR3: TGTGCCAGCTCCCCCGCGACTCCTGGGCTGGCGACTGAAGCTTTCTTT.

The chain uses TRBV9 and TRBJ2-7, with a weak D call TRBD2 (5 bases). This CDR3 region has 14 residues. Trimming removed 4 bases from V and 3 bases from J, with 14 bases in between. Germline CDR1 SGDLS, CDR2 YYNGEE. The CDR3 region is CASSPERGNYEQYF. The CDR3 nucleotides read TGTGCCAGCAGCCCCGAACGGGGAAACTACGAGCAGTACTTC.

The chain uses TRBV7-2 and TRBJ2-1; D gene unclear. CDR1 and CDR2 (germline): SGHTA, FQGNSA. This CDR3 has 13 residues. V lost 5 bases to trimming and J lost 6 bases, with 11 bases between them. In DNA, the CDR3 is TGTGCCAGCAGCCCCTACCTTACCAATGAGCAGTTCTTC. This codes for CASSPYLTNEQFF.

The chain has TRBV19 and TRBJ2-1; D uncertain. The ends were cut back, 3 bases at V and 3 bases at J, with 12 bases in the middle. This CDR3 contains 15 residues. The germline V gene encodes CDR1 LNHDA and CDR2 SQIVND (reference sequence). The CDR3 DNA sequence: TGTGCCAGTAGTATTTTGGGAACTCGCTACAATGAGCAGTTCTTC. Its protein product is CASSILGTRYNEQFF.

The chain links TRBV28 to TRBJ1-5; possible D gene TRBD1, 5 bases. CDR3 size: 18 residues. Germline-derived CDR1 and CDR2 are MDHEN and SYDVKM. The V gene lost 3 bases and the J gene lost 0 bases, with 18 bases spanning the gap. CDR3: CASSFLRGVTVSNQPQHF. DNA for the CDR3: TGTGCCAGCAGTTTCCTCCGGGGGGTGACAGTTAGCAATCAGCCCCAGCATTTT.

The chain joins TRBV27 to TRBJ2-5; TRBD2 agrees at 14 bases. Trimming cost V 5 bases and J 5 bases; bases outside gene matches: 13. Germline V lookup: CDR1 MNHEY, CDR2 SMNVEV (reference sequence). The CDR3 runs 18 residues. The CDR3 reads CASSPRTSGRPNLETQYF. The CDR3, as DNA: TGTGCCAGCAGTCCCCGGACTAGCGGGAGGCCCAATTTGGAGACCCAGTACTTC.

The CDR3 spells CASSIRSRQGAEQFF. CDR3 DNA sequence: TGTGCCAGTAGTATTAGGTCACGACAGGGGGCTGAGCAGTTCTTC. The V and J genes are TRBV19 and TRBJ2-1; 10 bases line up with TRBD1. After removal of 3 bases from V and 9 bases from J, the junction contained 8 bases not matched to a gene. This CDR3 is 15 amino acids long. Germline assignment: CDR1 LNHDA and CDR2 SQIVND (reference sequence).

The J gene is TRBJ2-1, the V gene TRBV10-3, with 13 bases that match TRBD2. Germline-derived CDR1 and CDR2 are ENHRY and SYGVKD. The CDR3 covers 15 residues. The V gene end was trimmed by 5 bases and the J gene end by 10 bases; junction bases not matched to a gene: 8. As DNA, the CDR3 is TGTGCCATCAGTCGAGAGGGACTAGCGGGAAACGAGCAGTTCTTC. Its protein product is CAISREGLAGNEQFF.

This clone was seen a few times. V and J are TRBV11-2 and TRBJ1-5; no clear D. Germline CDR1 and CDR2: SGHAT and FQNNGV. The CDR3 covers 12 residues. V gave up 6 bases and J gave up 3 bases, with 6 bases separating them. The CDR3 DNA reads as TGTGCCAGCAGTGGTAACAATCAGCCCCAGCATTTT. Protein sequence: CASSGNNQPQHF.

J is TRBJ2-1 and V is TRBV12-3 or TRBV12-4; D is possibly TRBD2 (5 bases). Trimming cost V 10 bases and J 6 bases, with 16 bases left between them. This CDR3 contains 13 residues. CDR3 sequence: CATRKSGSNEQFF. The CDR3 DNA is TGTGCCACGCGGAAAAGCGGTAGCAATGAGCAGTTCTTC.